One and the same sample provided the 27 T cell receptor beta chains below, sequenced in a study of shared clonotypes between healthy human individuals. The method was immunoSEQ multiplex PCR; TCRdb's version includes in-frame clones alone and lacks a portion of them. The table includes under 1,100,000 clones, under 80% detected once. The sequencing input was memory CD4+ T cells sorted from blood. Documented subset: CD45RA-negative fraction. Receptor source: a man between 18 and 29 years old in good health.

The chain links TRBV29-1 to TRBJ1-1; D possibly corresponds to TRBD1 (5 bases). This CDR3 region has 11 residues. Trimming stripped 7 bases from V and 7 bases from J, with 13 bases between. Per the germline V gene, CDR1 is SQVTM and CDR2 is ANQGSEA. CDR3 loop: CSAHRGDEAFF. CDR3 sequence (DNA): TGCAGCGCCCACCGGGGCGATGAAGCTTTCTTT.

The chain couples TRBV2 to TRBJ2-5; 12 nucleotides line up with TRBD1. The germline V gene encodes CDR1 SNHLY and CDR2 FYNNEI. CDR3 length: 13 amino acids. V was clipped by 10 bases and J by 5 bases; unmatched bases: 5. The CDR3: CAIGTGGGETQYF. In nucleotides, the CDR3 is TGTGCCATAGGGACAGGGGGCGGGGAGACCCAGTACTTC.

The chain uses TRBV2 and TRBJ1-5; TRBD1 matches 7 bases. Germline V lookup: CDR1 SNHLY, CDR2 FYNNEI. This CDR3 region has 17 residues. Losses at the gene ends were 6 bases for V and 0 bases for J; bases not matched to a gene: 11. The CDR3 reads CASRETGKGFSNQPQHF. CDR3 DNA: TGTGCCAGCAGAGAGACAGGGAAGGGATTTAGCAATCAGCCCCAGCATTTT.

The rearrangement joins TRBV4-1 to TRBJ1-2; D is perhaps TRBD1 (5 bases). The CDR3 totals 15 residues. Germline V gene lookup returns CDR1 MGHRA and CDR2 YSYEKL. Trimming cost V 1 base and J 8 bases, with 17 bases left between them. CDR3 loop: CASSQGWGGRTGYTF. DNA of the CDR3: TGCGCCAGCAGCCAAGGGTGGGGGGGAAGGACGGGCTACACCTTC.

The chain has TRBV5-4 and TRBJ2-3; D is uncertain. The CDR3 extends over 13 amino acids. CDR1 is SGHNT and CDR2 is YYREEE in the germline V gene (reference sequence). V was shortened by 0 bases and J by 2 bases, with 4 bases between the two germline ends. CDR3 protein: CASSLDNTDTQYF. DNA of the CDR3: TGTGCCAGCAGCTTGGACAACACAGATACGCAGTATTTT.

This clone was observed a single time. This chain uses TRBV2 with TRBJ2-7, with 7 bases lining up with TRBD2. V lost 5 bases, J lost 5 bases, and 12 bases stayed unmatched. The germline V gene has CDR1 SNHLY and CDR2 FYNNEI. The length of the CDR3 is 15 residues. Here the CDR3 reads CASSRGGKGVDEQYF. CDR3 in DNA: TGTGCCAGCAGTCGGGGAGGGAAGGGTGTAGACGAGCAGTACTTC.

The genes are TRBV19 and TRBJ2-1; D perhaps matches TRBD2 (5 bases). The CDR3 length is 14 residues. V dropped 1 base and J dropped 9 bases, with 13 bases sitting between them. CDR1 and CDR2 from the germline V gene are LNHDA and SQIVND (reference sequence). The chain's CDR3 is CASSIGGQRGEQFF. CDR3 DNA: TGTGCCAGTAGTATAGGAGGGCAGAGAGGTGAGCAGTTCTTC. Complete variable domain (other parts from reference TRBV19 and TRBJ2-1): DGGITQSPKYLFRKEGQNVTLSCEQNLNHDAMYWYRQDPGQGLRLIYYSQIVNDFQKGDIAEGYSVSREKKESFPLTVTSAQKNPTAFYLCASSIGGQRGEQFFGPGTRLTVL.

This chain links TRBV5-4 with TRBJ1-6, with 9 bases lining up with TRBD1. Germline V CDR1 and CDR2: SGHNT, YYREEE (reference sequence). This CDR3 is built from 16 residues. Trimming cost V 4 bases and J 6 bases; bases outside gene matches: 8. This chain's CDR3 is CASSPTPQGANSPLHF. CDR3 coding DNA: TGTGCCAGCAGCCCCACCCCACAGGGGGCTAATTCACCCCTCCACTTT.

V and J are TRBV28 and TRBJ2-6; D is unresolved. This CDR3 has 15 amino acids. Trimming stripped 6 bases from V and 4 bases from J, with 13 bases between. Germline CDR1 and CDR2: MDHEN and SYDVKM. CDR3 sequence (DNA): TGTGCCAGCAGGGTGCTTCAAGGAGGGGCCAACGTCCTGACTTTC. Amino acids: CASRVLQGGANVLTF.

The chain is built from TRBV5-8 and TRBJ2-3; D call uncertain. CDR1 SGHTS and CDR2 YDEGEE come from the germline V gene. V was clipped by 4 bases and J by 6 bases, with 12 bases between them. This CDR3 has 13 amino acids. The CDR3 DNA is TGTGCCAGCAGCCCGACTGGATTGGATACGCAGTATTTT. Translation: CASSPTGLDTQYF.

The J gene is TRBJ2-5, the V gene TRBV29-1; no clear D. The CDR3 spans 12 residues. In germline, CDR1 is SQVTM, CDR2 ANQGSEA. V was cut by 3 bases and J by 0 bases, with 5 bases left in between. CDR3 sequence (DNA): TGCAGCGTTGAGCTGTACCAAGAGACCCAGTACTTC. Encoded protein: CSVELYQETQYF.

The chain uses TRBV7-3 and TRBJ2-2, with 8 bases matching TRBD1. The V and J ends lost 4 bases and 7 bases, in that order; junction bases with no gene match: 8. The CDR3 runs 15 residues. CDR1 and CDR2 from the germline V gene are SGHTA and FQGTGA. The CDR3 DNA sequence: TGTGCCAGCAGCTCCCGGACAGGGACCGGCGGGGAGCTGTTTTTT. It translates to CASSSRTGTGGELFF.

V usage is TRBV5-1 and J usage is TRBJ1-6; no firm D call. CDR3 length: 16 residues. Germline V gene lookup returns CDR1 SGHRS and CDR2 YFSETQ. V lost 0 bases, J lost 7 bases, and 14 bases lay in between. CDR3 bases: TGCGCCAGCAGCTTGGTGGCCTCGTCCCCCAATTCACCCCTCCACTTT. This sequence encodes CASSLVASSPNSPLHF.

This chain joins TRBV7-2 and TRBJ1-3; D remains unclear. This CDR3 is built from 15 residues. V shed 2 bases and J shed 0 bases, with 8 bases lying between them. CDR1 and CDR2 (germline): SGHTA, FQGNSA. Here the CDR3 DNA reads TGTGCCAGCAGCTTAAGTGGTTTCTCTGGAAACACCATATATTTT. This gives the protein CASSLSGFSGNTIYF.

Only one count was recorded for this clone. The chain combines TRBV5-1 with TRBJ2-7; TRBD1 aligns across 7 bases. V gave up 4 bases and J gave up 0 bases; unmatched junction bases: 7. The germline V gene encodes CDR1 SGHRS and CDR2 YFSETQ. CDR3 length equals 15 residues. The chain's CDR3 is CASSVGTESSYEQYF. DNA for the CDR3: TGCGCCAGCAGCGTCGGGACAGAAAGCTCCTACGAGCAGTACTTC. The variable domain in full, completed from reference TRBV5-1 and TRBJ2-7, reads KAGVTQTPRYLIKTRGQQVTLSCSPISGHRSVSWYQQTPGQGLQFLFEYFSETQRNKGNFPGRFSGRQFSNSRSEMNVSTLELGDSALYLCASSVGTESSYEQYFGPGTRLTVT.

This clone showed up just once. The rearrangement uses TRBV7-9 and TRBJ2-1; 9 bases agree with TRBD2. Germline V gene data show CDR1 as SEHNR and CDR2 as FQNEAQ (reference sequence). The CDR3 length is 17 residues. With 5 bases clipped from V and 0 bases from J, the junction kept 8 bases outside the gene matches. CDR3 residues: CASSTGTSGLSYNEQFF. CDR3 in DNA: TGTGCCAGCAGCACGGGAACTAGCGGGCTCTCCTACAATGAGCAGTTCTTC.

V usage is TRBV28 and J usage is TRBJ2-6; unclear D gene. CDR1 and CDR2 from the germline V gene are MDHEN and SYDVKM. This CDR3 spans 16 amino acids. The V and J ends lost 1 base and 0 bases respectively, with 7 bases between them. As DNA, the CDR3 is TGTGCCAGCAGTTTATTTACTCCCTCTGGGGCCAACGTCCTGACTTTC. This translates into CASSLFTPSGANVLTF.

V is TRBV7-9 and J is TRBJ2-1; no firm D call. V gave up 1 base and J gave up 3 bases, with 10 bases separating them. This CDR3 is 15 amino acids long. Germline CDR1 SEHNR, CDR2 FQNEAQ (reference sequence). CDR3 region: CASSLEGESYNEQFF. CDR3 sequence (DNA): TGTGCCAGCAGCTTAGAAGGAGAAAGCTACAATGAGCAGTTCTTC.

The chain links TRBV29-1 to TRBJ2-3, with D perhaps TRBD2 (6 bases). Looked up from germline, CDR1 is SQVTM and CDR2 is ANQGSEA. This CDR3 has 15 residues. V dropped 6 bases and J dropped 2 bases, with 18 bases sitting between them. The CDR3 loop is CSVDGSGHVTDTQYF. The CDR3 nucleotides read TGCAGCGTCGACGGTAGCGGACATGTCACAGATACGCAGTATTTT.

This clone was recorded once. This chain links TRBV27 with TRBJ2-2; 10 bases are shared with TRBD2. The V and J ends lost 6 bases and 1 base, in that order; junction bases with no gene match: 5. The CDR3 has 16 amino acids. The germline V gene encodes CDR1 MNHEY and CDR2 SMNVEV (reference sequence). CDR3 sequence reads: CASSLGLAVNTGELFF. CDR3 nucleotides: TGTGCCAGCAGCCTAGGACTAGCGGTGAACACCGGGGAGCTGTTTTTT.

V and J are TRBV5-1 and TRBJ2-5; maybe TRBD1 (6 bases). Germline loops: CDR1 SGHRS, CDR2 YFSETQ. The V end lost 4 bases, the J end lost 2 bases, and 15 bases lay between the germline ends. The CDR3 consists of 15 residues. The CDR3 loop is CASSIGQRTQETQYF. Here the CDR3 DNA reads TGCGCCAGCAGCATCGGACAGCGCACACAAGAGACCCAGTACTTC.

This sequence joins TRBV25-1 and TRBJ2-1, with D hard to call. V was pared by 4 bases and J by 5 bases, with 9 bases between. This CDR3 has 13 residues. Germline CDR1 and CDR2: MGHDK and SYGVNS. The CDR3 reads CASSVMVDNEQFF. The CDR3, as DNA: TGTGCCAGCAGTGTAATGGTTGACAATGAGCAGTTCTTC.

The V call is TRBV9, the J call TRBJ1-2; D may be TRBD1 (5 bases). Per germline, CDR1 SGDLS and CDR2 YYNGEE. Trimming stripped 5 bases from V and 4 bases from J, with 18 bases between. The CDR3 is made up of 15 amino acids. The CDR3 region is CASSEGTHSGYGYTF. CDR3 in DNA: TGTGCCAGCAGTGAAGGGACCCATTCGGGCTATGGCTACACCTTC. The variable domain in full, completed from reference TRBV9 and TRBJ1-2, reads DSGVTQTPKHLITATGQRVTLRCSPRSGDLSVYWYQQSLDQGLQFLIQYYNGEERAKGNILERFSAQQFPDLHSELNLSSLELGDSALYFCASSEGTHSGYGYTFGSGTRLTVV.

The chain uses TRBV5-1 and TRBJ2-7; a possible D gene is TRBD2 (5 bases). CDR1 and CDR2 (germline): SGHRS, YFSETQ. The CDR3 has 14 residues. The V gene lost 0 bases and the J gene lost 4 bases, with 11 bases spanning the gap. The CDR3 spells CASSLDLGRYEQYF. As DNA, the CDR3 is TGCGCCAGCAGCTTGGACCTGGGGAGATACGAGCAGTACTTC.

V is TRBV11-2 and J is TRBJ2-7; TRBD1 might be the D (6 bases). The germline V and J ends were trimmed by 1 base and 4 bases, with 14 bases remaining between them. The CDR3 runs 15 residues. CDR1 is SGHAT and CDR2 is FQNNGV in the germline V gene. CDR3 in amino acids: CASSLGTGSVYEQYF. The CDR3 DNA reads as TGTGCCAGCAGCTTAGGAACAGGGTCGGTTTACGAGCAGTACTTC.

V is TRBV27 and J is TRBJ2-7; D uncertain. The CDR3 is 13 residues long. V lost 5 bases and J 3 bases, leaving 11 bases between the germline ends. The germline V gene encodes CDR1 MNHEY and CDR2 SMNVEV (reference sequence). The CDR3 region has the DNA TGTGCCAGCAGTCCCCGGCAGAACTACGAGCAGTACTTC. Translated: CASSPRQNYEQYF.

This rearrangement joins TRBV18 to TRBJ2-3; D gene ambiguous. Deletions cut 2 bases from V and 0 bases from J, with 6 bases between. The germline gives CDR1 KGHSH, CDR2 LQKENI. This CDR3 comprises 14 residues. CDR3 loop: CASSPTRSTDTQYF. The CDR3 nucleotides read TGTGCCAGCTCACCAACACGTAGCACAGATACGCAGTATTTT.